The rows below give T cell receptor beta chains drawn from one sample of a study of blood T cell repertoires in COVID-19. Only in-frame clones appear in the TCRdb table, and some are missing; sequencing was by immunoSEQ multiplex PCR. The sample lists about 250,000 clones, 86% occurring once. Sequencing was done on a sample of peripheral blood. The origin of the receptors is a woman between 25 and 40 years old with active or convalescent COVID-19. CDR3s include the opening cysteine and the closing phenylalanine or tryptophan. Each record gives: clone size, J gene, V gene, D gene, CDR3 length, CDR3 protein, CDR3 DNA. A D gene is named only where the DNA matches it firmly. Rows give clone size only sometimes, using once, few, many, or a class for an expanded clone.

NA,TRBJ2-7,TRBV20-1,NA,11,CSARRVNEQYF,TGCAGTGCTAGAAGAGTCAACGAGCAGTACTTC
NA,TRBJ1-5,TRBV12-3/TRBV12-4,TRBD1,13,CASSSRTGQPQHF,TGTGCCAGCAGTTCCCGGACAGGCCAGCCCCAGCATTTT
NA,TRBJ2-1,TRBV9,TRBD1,15,CASSARDRNRNEQFF,TGTGCCAGCAGCGCCAGGGACAGGAATCGCAATGAGCAGTTCTTC
NA,TRBJ1-2,TRBV7-8,TRBD1,15,CASSLEVRGVYGYTF,TGTGCCAGCAGCTTAGAGGTCAGGGGGGTCTATGGCTACACCTTC
NA,TRBJ1-5,TRBV19,NA,16,CASSIGGGVSNQPQHF,TGTGCCAGTAGTATAGGTGGAGGGGTAAGCAATCAGCCCCAGCATTTT
NA,TRBJ1-2,TRBV28,NA,17,CASSGGDFRPANYGYTF,TGTGCCAGCAGTGGGGGGGACTTTCGGCCGGCGAACTATGGCTACACCTTC
NA,TRBJ2-7,TRBV30,TRBD1,14,CACLERTGRYEQYF,TGTGCCTGCTTAGAGAGGACAGGACGTTACGAGCAGTACTTC
NA,TRBJ2-7,TRBV29-1,TRBD1,13,CSASKGTGAEQYF,TGCAGCGCCTCCAAGGGCACAGGGGCCGAGCAGTACTTC
NA,TRBJ1-5,TRBV7-9,TRBD1,16,CASSLGLAGGNQPQHF,TGTGCCAGCAGCTTAGGGCTTGCAGGGGGAAATCAGCCCCAGCATTTT
NA,TRBJ2-2,TRBV5-4,TRBD2,16,CASSPGTSGVTGELFF,TGTGCCAGCAGCCCCGGGACTAGCGGGGTCACCGGGGAGCTGTTTTTT
NA,TRBJ2-5,TRBV2,NA,12,CASRIFGETQYF,TGTGCCAGCAGGATATTCGGGGAGACCCAGTACTTC
NA,TRBJ2-7,TRBV11-2,NA,15,CASSLDPGFGYEQYF,TGTGCCAGCAGCTTAGACCCGGGGTTCGGTTACGAGCAGTACTTC
once,TRBJ2-2,TRBV30,TRBD1,14,CAWRGQGVTGELFF,TGTGCCTGGAGAGGGCAGGGGGTCACCGGGGAGCTGTTTTTT
NA,TRBJ1-3,TRBV10-3,NA,17,CAISAGHIVSSGNTIYF,TGTGCCATCAGTGCCGGACACATCGTAAGCTCTGGAAACACCATATATTTT
NA,TRBJ2-7,TRBV18,NA,13,CASSPSSPNEQYF,TGTGCCAGCTCACCGAGTAGTCCCAACGAGCAGTACTTC
NA,TRBJ1-6,TRBV6-5,TRBD1,14,CASSPSRGNSPLHF,TGTGCCAGCAGCCCCTCCAGGGGGAATTCACCCCTCCACTTT
NA,TRBJ2-6,TRBV10-3,TRBD2,18,CAISRTSGALSGANVLTF,TGTGCCATCAGTCGGACTAGCGGGGCCCTCTCTGGGGCCAACGTCCTGACTTTC
NA,TRBJ2-2,TRBV7-3,TRBD2,16,CASSFPGLGSPGELFF,TGTGCCAGCAGCTTCCCGGGACTAGGGAGCCCCGGGGAGCTGTTTTTT
NA,TRBJ1-3,TRBV7-9,NA,15,CASTDPRGSGNTIYF,TGTGCCAGCACCGACCCTCGGGGCTCTGGAAACACCATATATTTT